These 23 T cell receptor beta chains share one sample of origin, sequenced in a study of blood T cell repertoires in COVID-19. The method was immunoSEQ multiplex PCR; TCRdb's version includes in-frame clones alone and lacks a portion of them. This sample carries about 260,000 clones, approximately 90% of them seen once, and the ten largest clones take roughly 2.8%. The sample consisted of PBMCs or T cells enriched from blood (not recorded which). Receptors were obtained from a man aged 35 to 55 who had been exposed to COVID-19.

The chain couples TRBV5-5 to TRBJ1-2; a weak D match, TRBD1 (6 bases). V was cut by 4 bases and J by 5 bases, with 18 bases left in between. The CDR3 consists of 15 residues. Per the germline V gene, CDR1 is SGHKS and CDR2 is YYEKEE (reference sequence). CDR3 sequence reads: CASSPKTGPKYGYTF. The CDR3 DNA is TGTGCCAGCAGCCCAAAGACAGGTCCGAAATATGGCTACACCTTC.

This clone was recorded once. Here the CDR3 reads CASSFLMRPEEKLFF. CDR3 sequence (DNA): TGTGCCAGCAGTTTTCTGATGAGGCCAGAGGAAAAACTGTTTTTT. The chain carries TRBV28 and TRBJ1-4; D gene unclear. The CDR3 length is 15 residues. Germline CDR1 reads MDHEN; CDR2 reads SYDVKM. Trimming took off 3 bases at V and 8 bases at J, with 16 bases between the two ends.

The CDR3, as DNA: TGTGCCATCAGCGCTTCAAGTCGCGACGGGAGGACGACAGATACGCAGTATTTT. Translating it yields CAISASSRDGRTTDTQYF. The J gene is TRBJ2-3, the V gene TRBV10-3; 7 bases map to TRBD2. Losses at the gene ends were 6 bases for V and 3 bases for J; bases not matched to a gene: 18. The CDR3 runs to 18 residues. From germline, CDR1 is ENHRY and CDR2 SYGVKD.

The chain links TRBV4-1 to TRBJ2-7; D is perhaps TRBD2 (5 bases). Germline V gene lookup returns CDR1 MGHRA and CDR2 YSYEKL. Trimming shortened V by 0 bases and J by 7 bases, and 7 bases separated the two germline ends. The CDR3 length is 12 residues. The CDR3 reads CASSQDWEEQYF. For the CDR3, the DNA is TGCGCCAGCAGCCAAGATTGGGAGGAGCAGTACTTC.

V is TRBV28 and J is TRBJ2-7, with TRBD1 matching 8 bases. The germline V gene encodes CDR1 MDHEN and CDR2 SYDVKM. This CDR3 contains 14 residues. V lost 3 bases to trimming and J lost 2 bases; unmatched junction nucleotides: 3. The CDR3 reads CASSLRQGTYEQYF. Written as DNA, the CDR3 is TGTGCCAGCAGTTTGAGACAGGGGACCTACGAGCAGTACTTC. Based on the CDR3 plus reference TRBV28 and TRBJ2-7, the full variable domain is DVKVTQSSRYLVKRTGEKVFLECVQDMDHENMFWYRQDPGLGLRLIYFSYDVKMKEKGDIPEGYSVSREKKERFSLILESASTNQTSMYLCASSLRQGTYEQYFGPGTRLTVT.

V is TRBV28 and J is TRBJ1-5, with TRBD1 matching over 9 bases. The CDR3 is 15 amino acids. Germline loops: CDR1 MDHEN, CDR2 SYDVKM. V dropped 7 bases and J dropped 5; count of bases not matched to a gene: 9. The CDR3 is CASTGQGLLDQPQHF. CDR3 sequence (DNA): TGTGCCAGCACCGGACAGGGGTTGTTGGATCAGCCCCAGCATTTT.

The V call is TRBV4-1, the J call TRBJ2-7; D might be TRBD2 (5 bases). CDR1 is MGHRA, CDR2 YSYEKL, per germline. V shed 1 base and J shed 6 bases, with 10 bases lying between them. The CDR3 spans 13 residues. This CDR3 is CASSQGGSSEQYF. CDR3 DNA sequence: TGCGCCAGCAGCCAAGGAGGGTCGAGCGAGCAGTACTTC.

The chain uses TRBV28 and TRBJ1-6; no firm D call. Trimming shortened V by 5 bases and J by 9 bases, and 11 bases separated the two germline ends. Germline lookup yields CDR1 MDHEN and CDR2 SYDVKM. The CDR3 runs 13 residues. The CDR3 region is CASSRSLGSPLHF. For the CDR3, the DNA is TGTGCCAGCAGTAGGAGCTTGGGTTCACCCCTCCACTTT. The full variable domain, rest sourced from reference TRBV28 and TRBJ1-6, is DVKVTQSSRYLVKRTGEKVFLECVQDMDHENMFWYRQDPGLGLRLIYFSYDVKMKEKGDIPEGYSVSREKKERFSLILESASTNQTSMYLCASSRSLGSPLHFGNGTRLTVT.

The chain uses TRBV5-4 and TRBJ2-3, with 7 bases identical to TRBD1. J gave up 8 bases and V 4 bases, and 13 bases lay outside the gene matches. Germline assignment: CDR1 SGHNT and CDR2 YYREEE (reference sequence). The CDR3 spans 15 residues. The CDR3 DNA reads as TGTGCCAGCAGCCCTCCCGGGACAGAGTTCGGTACGCAGTATTTT. It translates to CASSPPGTEFGTQYF.

J is TRBJ2-7 and V is TRBV5-1; TRBD2 is a possible D gene (5 bases). CDR1 and CDR2 from the germline V gene are SGHRS and YFSETQ. This CDR3 has 17 amino acids. V lost 2 bases and J lost 0, with 18 bases in between. The CDR3 reads CASSFTYSPGSSYEQYF. The CDR3 DNA sequence: TGCGCCAGCAGCTTTACTTACTCACCGGGGAGCTCCTACGAGCAGTACTTC. Full variable domain (outside the CDR3, taken from reference TRBV5-1 and TRBJ2-7): KAGVTQTPRYLIKTRGQQVTLSCSPISGHRSVSWYQQTPGQGLQFLFEYFSETQRNKGNFPGRFSGRQFSNSRSEMNVSTLELGDSALYLCASSFTYSPGSSYEQYFGPGTRLTVT.

This CDR3 is CASQGTGVEKLFF. CDR3 bases: TGCGCCAGCCAAGGGACAGGGGTCGAAAAACTGTTTTTT. This chain uses TRBV5-1 with TRBJ1-4; 10 nucleotides match TRBD1. The V gene end was trimmed by 7 bases and the J gene end by 8 bases; junction bases not matched to a gene: 5. CDR3 size: 13 residues. The V gene's germline CDR1 is SGHRS and CDR2 YFSETQ.

V gene TRBV27 combines with J gene TRBJ2-7; TRBD2 aligns across 8 bases. This CDR3 region has 17 residues. Germline values: CDR1 MNHEY, CDR2 SMNVEV (reference sequence). The V and J ends lost 0 bases and 3 bases, in that order; junction bases with no gene match: 10. This CDR3 reads CASSLSLISGSIYEQYF. In DNA, the CDR3 is TGTGCCAGCAGTTTATCGCTCATAAGCGGGAGTATCTACGAGCAGTACTTC.

V is TRBV12-3 or TRBV12-4 and J is TRBJ2-7; D uncertain. V was trimmed by 6 bases and J by 5 bases, leaving 14 bases between them. There are 13 residues in the CDR3. CDR3 protein: CASSPVSVDEQYF. The CDR3 DNA sequence: TGTGCCAGCAGCCCGGTCTCCGTGGACGAGCAGTACTTC.

This chain connects TRBV29-1 to TRBJ2-3, with a possible D match to TRBD1 (6 bases). V gave up 4 bases and J gave up 1 base, with 9 bases separating them. This CDR3 comprises 13 residues. From germline, CDR1 is SQVTM and CDR2 ANQGSEA. CDR3 nucleotide sequence: TGCAGCGTTGGGCCAGGGGGCACAGATACGCAGTATTTT. As protein: CSVGPGGTDTQYF.

The chain links TRBV5-1 to TRBJ2-2; the D gene is possibly TRBD2 (5 bases). CDR1 and CDR2 (germline): SGHRS, YFSETQ. The germline V and J ends were trimmed by 4 bases and 3 bases, with 13 bases remaining between them. The CDR3 is 15 amino acids. The CDR3 DNA reads as TGCGCCAGCAGCCAGCCGGACTCTGACACCGGGGAGCTGTTTTTT. Its translation is CASSQPDSDTGELFF.

V usage is TRBV27 and J usage is TRBJ1-1; 8 nucleotides match TRBD1. CDR1 MNHEY and CDR2 SMNVEV come from the germline V gene (reference sequence). This CDR3 has 15 residues. Trimming took 6 bases from V and 5 from J; bases not matched to a gene: 11. The CDR3 reads CASSQDREGETEAFF. CDR3 bases: TGTGCCAGCAGCCAGGACAGGGAGGGGGAGACTGAAGCTTTCTTT.

The chain has TRBV28 and TRBJ1-5; 7 nucleotides align to TRBD1. The V segment lost 6 bases and the J segment 2 bases; nucleotides outside the gene matches: 4. The CDR3 sequence is 14 residues long. The germline CDR1 and CDR2 sequences are MDHEN and SYDVKM. CDR3 sequence: CASRTGIGNQPQHF. In DNA, the CDR3 is TGTGCCAGCAGGACAGGGATCGGCAATCAGCCCCAGCATTTT. Together with reference TRBV28 and TRBJ1-5, the CDR3 gives the full variable domain: DVKVTQSSRYLVKRTGEKVFLECVQDMDHENMFWYRQDPGLGLRLIYFSYDVKMKEKGDIPEGYSVSREKKERFSLILESASTNQTSMYLCASRTGIGNQPQHFGDGTRLSIL.

The chain uses TRBV27 and TRBJ2-5; TRBD2 matches 9 bases. The CDR3 sequence is 14 residues long. CDR1 and CDR2 from the germline V gene are MNHEY and SMNVEV (reference sequence). Trimming at V came to 3 bases and at J to 3 bases, leaving 2 bases not matched to a gene. The CDR3, as DNA: TGTGCCAGCAGTTTGGGACTAGCAGAAGAGACCCAGTACTTC. This gives the protein CASSLGLAEETQYF.

This chain joins TRBV28 and TRBJ1-5, with D unresolved. CDR3 length: 14 residues. Looked up from germline, CDR1 is MDHEN and CDR2 is SYDVKM. V lost 5 bases to trimming and J lost 6 bases, with 14 bases between them. The DNA for the CDR3 is TGTGCCAGCAGTCCTAGAACGCTAAGTCAGCCCCAGCATTTT. It specifies CASSPRTLSQPQHF.

The chain combines TRBV6-5 with TRBJ2-1; D unclear. The V end lost 3 bases, the J end lost 0 bases, and 9 bases lay between the germline ends. Germline V CDR1 and CDR2: MNHEY, SVGAGI. The CDR3 extends over 15 amino acids. The CDR3 here is CASSYWARSYNEQFF. The CDR3, as DNA: TGTGCCAGCAGTTATTGGGCGCGCTCCTACAATGAGCAGTTCTTC.

This chain joins TRBV9 and TRBJ1-6; no definite D call. The CDR3 is 17 residues long. CDR1 and CDR2 from the germline V gene are SGDLS and YYNGEE. V shed 0 bases and J shed 7 bases, with 17 bases lying between them. The CDR3 DNA reads TGTGCCAGCAGCGTAGAAGGCGTCGAGGGCGGGAATTCACCCCTCCACTTT. Translating gives CASSVEGVEGGNSPLHF.

The rearrangement joins TRBV5-1 to TRBJ2-5; weak D call: TRBD1 (6 bases). This CDR3 is built from 17 residues. CDR1 SGHRS and CDR2 YFSETQ come from the germline V gene. V was shortened by 3 bases and J by 4 bases, with 22 bases between the two germline ends. CDR3 sequence reads: CASSSRQATRGRETQYF. In DNA, the CDR3 is TGCGCCAGCAGCTCTCGACAGGCCACCCGGGGAAGAGAGACCCAGTACTTC.

The V gene is TRBV7-2, the J gene TRBJ2-7; 13 nucleotides agree with TRBD2. The CDR3 extends over 15 amino acids. Germline lookup yields CDR1 SGHTA and CDR2 FQGNSA. V gave up 3 bases and J gave up 6 bases; unmatched junction bases: 5. The CDR3 DNA reads as TGTGCCAGCAGCTTGAGGACTAGCGGGAGTTTCGAGCAGTACTTC. Amino acid sequence: CASSLRTSGSFEQYF.